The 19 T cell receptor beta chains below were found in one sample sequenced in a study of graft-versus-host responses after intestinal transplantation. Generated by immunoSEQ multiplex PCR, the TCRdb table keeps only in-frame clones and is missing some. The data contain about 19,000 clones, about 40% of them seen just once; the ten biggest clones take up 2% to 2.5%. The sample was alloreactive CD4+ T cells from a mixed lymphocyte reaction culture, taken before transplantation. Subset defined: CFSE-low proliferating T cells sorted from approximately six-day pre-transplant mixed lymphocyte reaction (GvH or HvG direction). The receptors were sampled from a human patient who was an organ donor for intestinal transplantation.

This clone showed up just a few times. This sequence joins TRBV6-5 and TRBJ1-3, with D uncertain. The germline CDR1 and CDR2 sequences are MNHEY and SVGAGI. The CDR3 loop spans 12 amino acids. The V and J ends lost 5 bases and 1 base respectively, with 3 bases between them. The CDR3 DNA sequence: TGTGCCAGCAGTCGTTCTGGAAACACCATATATTTT. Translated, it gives CASSRSGNTIYF.

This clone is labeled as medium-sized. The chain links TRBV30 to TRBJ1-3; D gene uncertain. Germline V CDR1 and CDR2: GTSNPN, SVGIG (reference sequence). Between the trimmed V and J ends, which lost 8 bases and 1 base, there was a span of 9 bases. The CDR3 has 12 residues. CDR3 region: CAVGESGNTIYF. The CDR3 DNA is TGTGCCGTCGGGGAATCTGGAAACACCATATATTTT. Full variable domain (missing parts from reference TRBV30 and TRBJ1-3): SQTIHQWPATLVQPVGSPLSLECTVEGTSNPNLYWYRQAAGRGLQLLFYSVGIGQISSEVPQNLSASRPQDRQFILSSKKLLLSDSGFYLCAVGESGNTIYFGEGSWLTVV.

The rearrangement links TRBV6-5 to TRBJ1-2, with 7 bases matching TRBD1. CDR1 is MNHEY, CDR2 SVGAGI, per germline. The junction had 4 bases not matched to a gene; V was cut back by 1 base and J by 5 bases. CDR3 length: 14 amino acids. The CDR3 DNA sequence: TGTGCCAGCAGTTACTACAGGGGCGGATATGGCTACACCTTC. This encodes CASSYYRGGYGYTF.

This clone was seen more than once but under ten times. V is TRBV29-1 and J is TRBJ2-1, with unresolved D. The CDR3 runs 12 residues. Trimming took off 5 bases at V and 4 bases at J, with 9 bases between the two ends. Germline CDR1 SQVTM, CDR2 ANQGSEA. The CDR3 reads CSVLRSYNEQFF. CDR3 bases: TGCAGCGTTCTCCGATCTTACAATGAGCAGTTCTTC.

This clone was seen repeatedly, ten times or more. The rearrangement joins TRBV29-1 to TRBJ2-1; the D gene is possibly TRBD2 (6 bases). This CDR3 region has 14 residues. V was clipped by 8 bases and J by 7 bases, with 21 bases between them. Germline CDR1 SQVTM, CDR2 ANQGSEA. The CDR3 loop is CSHSGPGALNEQFF. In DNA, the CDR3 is TGCAGCCATAGCGGTCCAGGCGCGTTAAATGAGCAGTTCTTC.

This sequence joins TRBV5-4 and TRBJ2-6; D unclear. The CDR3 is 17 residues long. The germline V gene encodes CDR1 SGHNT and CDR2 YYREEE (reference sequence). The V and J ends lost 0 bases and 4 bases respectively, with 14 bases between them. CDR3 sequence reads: CASSLVVVGIGANVLTF. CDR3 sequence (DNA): TGTGCCAGCAGCTTGGTCGTTGTGGGGATCGGGGCCAACGTCCTGACTTTC.

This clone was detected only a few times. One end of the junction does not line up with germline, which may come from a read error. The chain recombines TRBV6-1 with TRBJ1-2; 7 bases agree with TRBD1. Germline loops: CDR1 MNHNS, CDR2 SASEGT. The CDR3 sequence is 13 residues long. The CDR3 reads CAISGTVNYGYTF. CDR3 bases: TGTGCCATCAGTGGGACAGTGAACTATGGCTACACCTTC.

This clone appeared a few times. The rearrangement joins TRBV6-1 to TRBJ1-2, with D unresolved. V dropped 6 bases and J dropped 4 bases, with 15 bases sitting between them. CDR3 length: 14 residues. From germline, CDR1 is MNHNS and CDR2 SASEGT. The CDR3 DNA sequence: TGTGCCAGCAGCTCTCGACGGAGTGTCTATGGCTACACCTTC. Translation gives CASSSRRSVYGYTF.

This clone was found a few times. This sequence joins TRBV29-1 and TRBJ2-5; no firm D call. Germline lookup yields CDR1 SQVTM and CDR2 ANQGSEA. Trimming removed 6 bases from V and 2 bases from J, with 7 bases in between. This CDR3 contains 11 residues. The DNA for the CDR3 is TGCAGCGTCAACAAGCAAGAGACCCAGTACTTC. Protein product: CSVNKQETQYF.

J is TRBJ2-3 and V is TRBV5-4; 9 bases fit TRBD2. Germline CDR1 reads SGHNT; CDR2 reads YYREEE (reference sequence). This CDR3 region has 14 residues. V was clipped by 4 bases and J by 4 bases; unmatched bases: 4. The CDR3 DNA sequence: TGTGCCAGCAGCCAGGGACTAGCCGCAGATACGCAGTATTTT. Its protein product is CASSQGLAADTQYF. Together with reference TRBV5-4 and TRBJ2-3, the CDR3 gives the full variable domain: ETGVTQSPTHLIKTRGQQVTLRCSSQSGHNTVSWYQQALGQGPQFIFQYYREEENGRGNFPPRFSGLQFPNYSSELNVNALELDDSALYLCASSQGLAADTQYFGPGTRLTVL.

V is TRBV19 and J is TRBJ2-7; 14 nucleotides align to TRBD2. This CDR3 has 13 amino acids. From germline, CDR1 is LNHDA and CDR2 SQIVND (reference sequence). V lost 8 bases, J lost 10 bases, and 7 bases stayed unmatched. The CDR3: CASRGLAGDRQYF. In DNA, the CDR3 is TGTGCCAGTCGGGGACTAGCGGGAGATCGTCAGTACTTC.

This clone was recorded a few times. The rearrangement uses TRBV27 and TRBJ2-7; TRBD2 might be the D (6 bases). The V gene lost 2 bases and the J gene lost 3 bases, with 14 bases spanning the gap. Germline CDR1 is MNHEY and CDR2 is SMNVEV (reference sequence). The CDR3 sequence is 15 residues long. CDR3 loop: CASSLKPGTFYEQYF. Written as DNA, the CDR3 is TGTGCCAGCAGTTTAAAGCCCGGGACTTTCTACGAGCAGTACTTC.

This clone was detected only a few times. The CDR3 DNA follows: TGTGCCAGCAGCCTCCGCTCGACGCCGCAGTATTTT. Amino acid sequence: CASSLRSTPQYF. The V and J genes are TRBV27 and TRBJ2-3; no clear D gene. V shed 6 bases and J shed 10 bases, with 14 bases lying between them. CDR1 is MNHEY, CDR2 SMNVEV, per germline (reference sequence). The CDR3 sequence is 12 residues long.

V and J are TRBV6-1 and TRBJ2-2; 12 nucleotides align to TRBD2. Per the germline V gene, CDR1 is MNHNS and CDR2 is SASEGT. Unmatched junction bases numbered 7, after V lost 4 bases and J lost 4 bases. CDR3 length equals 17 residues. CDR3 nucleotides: TGTGCCAGCAGTGCGACTAGCGGGAGAGGCGGCACCGGGGAGCTGTTTTTT. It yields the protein CASSATSGRGGTGELFF.

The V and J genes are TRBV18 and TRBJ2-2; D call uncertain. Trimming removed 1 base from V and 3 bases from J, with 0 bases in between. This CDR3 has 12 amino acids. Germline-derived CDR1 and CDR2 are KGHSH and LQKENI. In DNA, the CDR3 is TGTGCCAGCTCACCACACACCGGGGAGCTGTTTTTT. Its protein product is CASSPHTGELFF.

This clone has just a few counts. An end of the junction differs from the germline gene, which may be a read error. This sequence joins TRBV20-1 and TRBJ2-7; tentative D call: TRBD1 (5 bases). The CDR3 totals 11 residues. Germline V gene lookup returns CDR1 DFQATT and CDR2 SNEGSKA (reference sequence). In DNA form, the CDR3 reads TGCAGTGCTGGAGAGGTATGGGGCCAGTACTTC. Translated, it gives CSAGEVWGQYF.

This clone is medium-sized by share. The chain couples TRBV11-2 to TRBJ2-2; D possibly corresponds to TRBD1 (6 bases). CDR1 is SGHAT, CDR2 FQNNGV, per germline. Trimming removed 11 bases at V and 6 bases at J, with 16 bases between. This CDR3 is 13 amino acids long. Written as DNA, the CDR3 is TGTGCCGCCGCTCCAGGGGTCCCCGGGGAGCTGTTTTTT. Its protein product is CAAAPGVPGELFF.

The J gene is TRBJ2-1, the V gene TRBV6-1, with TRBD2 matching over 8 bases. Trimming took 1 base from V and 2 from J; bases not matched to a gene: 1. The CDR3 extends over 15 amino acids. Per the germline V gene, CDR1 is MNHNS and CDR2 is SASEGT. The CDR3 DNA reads TGTGCCAGCAGTGAAGAACTAGCGGCCTACAATGAGCAGTTCTTC. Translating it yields CASSEELAAYNEQFF.

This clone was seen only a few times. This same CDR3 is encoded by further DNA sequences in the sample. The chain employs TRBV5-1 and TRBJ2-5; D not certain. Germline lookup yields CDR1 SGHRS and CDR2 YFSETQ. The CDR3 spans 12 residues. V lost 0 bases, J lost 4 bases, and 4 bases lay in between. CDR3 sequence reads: CASSLEGETQYF. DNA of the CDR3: TGCGCCAGCAGCTTGGAGGGAGAGACCCAGTACTTC.